The sequence of this T cell receptor beta chain was determined in a study of early T cells in non-severe SARS-CoV-2 infection. This clonotype has at least ten counts. Unique molecular identifiers (one per individual cDNA molecule) were attached. TCRdb re-derived calls from the 5' RACE reads in MiXCR, one entry per CDR3 protein. Of roughly 120,000 distinct CDR3 sequences in the sample, around an eighth were seen once. V was pared by 3 bases and J by 4 bases, with 11 bases of the junction left unmatched. From germline, CDR1 is DFQATT and CDR2 SNEGSKA (reference sequence). The CDR3 contains 15 residues. The source of this sequence is an adult who was a healthcare worker with PCR-confirmed SARS-CoV-2 infection or an uninfected control (not recorded which). The rearrangement uses TRBV20-1 and TRBJ1-2; 7 positions agree with TRBD1. The source material was whole blood, sampled at baseline. The CDR3 DNA is TGCAGTGCTAGGGGCCTCGGGACAGCCCTCTATGGCTACACCTTC. Amino acid sequence: CSARGLGTALYGYTF.